The 12 T cell receptor beta chains listed next were all sequenced from one sample in a study of blood T cell repertoires in COVID-19. Libraries were prepared by immunoSEQ multiplex PCR; TCRdb keeps only in-frame clonotypes and omits some of them. The profile covers some 50,000 clones, with approximately 90% appearing a single time and 25% to 30% taken by the ten largest. Sequencing was done on a sample of peripheral blood. The receptors stem from a human donor in a cohort sampled during active COVID-19.

The chain links TRBV27 to TRBJ2-3; 9 bases are shared with TRBD2. V lost 5 bases and J lost 0; bases outside the gene matches: 15. The length of the CDR3 is 19 residues. Germline V CDR1 and CDR2: MNHEY, SMNVEV (reference sequence). The CDR3 sequence is CASSPLGLAGRTSTDTQYF. CDR3 bases: TGTGCCAGCAGTCCCCTGGGTCTAGCGGGACGTACTAGCACAGATACGCAGTATTTT.

V gene TRBV6-5 combines with J gene TRBJ2-3; TRBD2 matches 11 bases. The CDR3 spans 15 residues. Germline CDR1 reads MNHEY; CDR2 reads SVGAGI. V was clipped by 4 bases and J by 5 bases; unmatched bases: 5. DNA of the CDR3: TGTGCCAGCAGTTCTCTTAGCGGGAGGGTAGATACGCAGTATTTT. Translated: CASSSLSGRVDTQYF.

V is TRBV14 and J is TRBJ2-3, with D hard to call. The V end lost 2 bases, the J end lost 5 bases, and 14 bases lay between the germline ends. The germline V gene has CDR1 SGHDN and CDR2 FVKESK. The CDR3 is 15 amino acids. The DNA for the CDR3 is TGTGCCAGCAGCCAACAAATCCTTAGTGGAGATACGCAGTATTTT. This encodes CASSQQILSGDTQYF.

J is TRBJ1-6 and V is TRBV20-1; D perhaps matches TRBD1 (5 bases). V gave up 3 bases and J gave up 9 bases, with 12 bases separating them. This CDR3 region has 13 residues. The V gene's germline CDR1 is DFQATT and CDR2 SNEGSKA (reference sequence). This CDR3 reads CSASTGVFSPLHF. DNA for the CDR3: TGCAGTGCTAGTACGGGGGTTTTTTCACCCCTCCACTTT.

The gene calls are TRBV29-1 and TRBJ1-4; 9 bases line up with TRBD1. The CDR3 has 17 residues. The V and J ends lost 6 bases and 0 bases, in that order; junction bases with no gene match: 11. Germline V lookup: CDR1 SQVTM, CDR2 ANQGSEA. The CDR3 bases are TGCAGCGTGACAGGGGGGCGATCGGGGCCAACTAATGAAAAACTGTTTTTT. Its protein is CSVTGGRSGPTNEKLFF.

The chain recombines TRBV5-1 with TRBJ2-5; D is perhaps TRBD2 (6 bases). Germline CDR1 reads SGHRS; CDR2 reads YFSETQ. The CDR3 has 16 amino acids. Trimming took 5 bases from V and 4 from J, leaving 21 bases between them. CDR3 coding DNA: TGCGCCAGCAGTCCCTCCGTTGCGGGGTCAGGAGAGACCCAGTACTTC. Its protein is CASSPSVAGSGETQYF.

This clone has a single count. This rearrangement joins TRBV28 to TRBJ2-2, with D possibly being TRBD2 (5 bases). Germline assignment: CDR1 MDHEN and CDR2 SYDVKM. The ends were cut back, 6 bases at V and 6 bases at J, with 14 bases in the middle. The CDR3 contains 14 residues. The CDR3 DNA follows: TGTGCCAGCAGAGAGGGCCGCGGACCCGGGGAGCTGTTTTTT. Encoded protein: CASREGRGPGELFF.

The chain joins TRBV6-4 to TRBJ1-4, with D perhaps TRBD1 (5 bases). This CDR3 has 13 amino acids. Trimming removed 0 bases from V and 12 bases from J, with 11 bases in between. In germline, CDR1 is MRHNA, CDR2 SNTAGT. Here the CDR3 reads CASSDSIGAELFF. The CDR3 nucleotides are TGTGCCAGCAGTGACTCGATAGGGGCGGAACTGTTTTTT.

This chain links TRBV10-2 with TRBJ1-5, with D maybe TRBD1 (6 bases). The CDR3 has 14 residues. The V gene's germline CDR1 is WSHSY and CDR2 SAAADI. V was clipped by 5 bases and J by 6 bases, with 14 bases between them. The CDR3 nucleotides read TGCGCCAGCAGTTGGGCAGGGGCCGGTCAGCCCCAGCATTTT. It codes for CASSWAGAGQPQHF.

This chain uses TRBV9 with TRBJ1-1; D is uncertain. Looked up from germline, CDR1 is SGDLS and CDR2 is YYNGEE. CDR3 size: 14 residues. Trimming pared 4 bases from V and 1 base from J, leaving 11 bases between. CDR3 residues: CASSPGNRNTEAFF. For the CDR3, the DNA is TGTGCCAGCAGCCCAGGAAATAGGAACACTGAAGCTTTCTTT. The variable domain in full, with the rest retrieved from reference TRBV9 and TRBJ1-1, is DSGVTQTPKHLITATGQRVTLRCSPRSGDLSVYWYQQSLDQGLQFLIQYYNGEERAKGNILERFSAQQFPDLHSELNLSSLELGDSALYFCASSPGNRNTEAFFGQGTRLTVV.

The rearrangement links TRBV7-2 to TRBJ2-5; 12 nucleotides align to TRBD2. The CDR3 length is 16 residues. CDR1 SGHTA and CDR2 FQGNSA come from the germline V gene. V was clipped by 4 bases and J by 3 bases; unmatched bases: 6. This chain's CDR3 is CASSSRLAGAKETQYF. CDR3 in DNA: TGTGCCAGCAGCTCACGACTAGCGGGAGCCAAAGAGACCCAGTACTTC.

The chain couples TRBV15 to TRBJ2-4, with a tentative D call TRBD2 (5 bases). This CDR3 is built from 16 residues. Germline V gives CDR1 LNHNV, CDR2 YYDKDF (reference sequence). Deletions cut 8 bases from V and 1 base from J, with 18 bases between. CDR3 sequence reads: CATAREGVGAKNIQYF. The DNA for the CDR3 is TGTGCCACCGCCCGTGAGGGAGTTGGTGCCAAAAACATTCAGTACTTC. The variable domain in full, with the rest retrieved from reference TRBV15 and TRBJ2-4, is DAMVIQNPRYQVTQFGKPVTLSCSQTLNHNVMYWYQQKSSQAPKLLFHYYDKDFNNEADTPDNFQSRRPNTSFCFLDIRSPGLGDTAMYLCATAREGVGAKNIQYFGAGTRLSVL.